What follows are 27 T cell receptor beta chains derived from one specimen sequenced in a study of cytomegalovirus exposure and HLA in healthy donors. The protocol was immunoSEQ multiplex PCR, while the TCRdb copy is restricted to in-frame clones and leaves out a portion. The sample has under 100,000 clones; about 96% are singletons. The sample consisted of PBMCs. These receptors originate from a man in his late teens or twenties in good health and CMV-seronegative.

The chain links TRBV29-1 to TRBJ1-1; no firm D call. Trimming cost V 4 bases and J 0 bases, with 9 bases left between them. This CDR3 region has 13 residues. Germline V gene data show CDR1 as SQVTM and CDR2 as ANQGSEA. The CDR3 nucleotides read TGCAGCGTTGTAAGGAGGATGAACACTGAAGCTTTCTTT. Residues: CSVVRRMNTEAFF.

V is TRBV18 and J is TRBJ1-1; no reliable D call. The germline CDR1 and CDR2 sequences are KGHSH and LQKENI. The V gene lost 6 bases and the J gene lost 0 bases, with 8 bases spanning the gap. The CDR3 totals 13 residues. The CDR3 loop is CASSRSMNTEAFF. As DNA, the CDR3 is TGTGCCAGCTCTCGCAGTATGAACACTGAAGCTTTCTTT. The full variable domain, completed using reference TRBV18 and TRBJ1-1, is NAGVMQNPRHLVRRRGQEARLRCSPMKGHSHVYWYRQLPEEGLKFMVYLQKENIIDESGMPKERFSAEFPKEGPSILRIQQVVRGDSAAYFCASSRSMNTEAFFGQGTRLTVV.

The rearrangement links TRBV28 to TRBJ2-7; no reliable D call. V lost 7 bases to trimming and J lost 2 bases, with 12 bases between them. The CDR3 contains 13 residues. Germline V gives CDR1 MDHEN, CDR2 SYDVKM. CDR3 bases: TGTGCCAGCACTCCCGGAGCAGCCTACGAGCAGTACTTC. It codes for CASTPGAAYEQYF.

The genes are TRBV19 and TRBJ2-3, with D uncertain. Germline V gene lookup returns CDR1 LNHDA and CDR2 SQIVND (reference sequence). The length of the CDR3 is 12 residues. Trimming removed 4 bases at V and 0 bases at J, with 2 bases between. Here the CDR3 reads CASSTSTDTQYF. CDR3 nucleotide sequence: TGTGCCAGTAGTACAAGCACAGATACGCAGTATTTT. The complete variable domain, with remaining parts taken from reference TRBV19 and TRBJ2-3, reads DGGITQSPKYLFRKEGQNVTLSCEQNLNHDAMYWYRQDPGQGLRLIYYSQIVNDFQKGDIAEGYSVSREKKESFPLTVTSAQKNPTAFYLCASSTSTDTQYFGPGTRLTVL.

The chain links TRBV5-8 to TRBJ2-1; 12 nucleotides agree with TRBD1. The germline gives CDR1 SGHTS, CDR2 YDEGEE. Germline trimming cut 4 bases from V and 5 bases from J; bases unmatched to any gene: 4. This CDR3 has 15 amino acids. The CDR3 reads CASSRRDRGHNEQFF. The CDR3 DNA reads TGTGCCAGCAGCCGCCGGGACAGGGGGCACAATGAGCAGTTCTTC.

Worth noting for this clone: Other nucleotide sequences in the sample specify the same CDR3. The rearrangement joins TRBV28 to TRBJ2-5; D gene ambiguous. CDR3 length equals 12 residues. Between the trimmed V and J ends, which lost 5 bases and 4 bases, there was a span of 8 bases. Germline assignment: CDR1 MDHEN and CDR2 SYDVKM. This chain's CDR3 is CASSPARETQYF. CDR3 coding DNA: TGTGCCAGCAGTCCCGCGCGAGAGACCCAGTACTTC.

The chain couples TRBV11-3 to TRBJ2-1, with 7 positions matching TRBD2. The CDR3 contains 16 residues. Germline V gene sequence: CDR1 SGHNT, CDR2 YENEEA. J gave up 0 bases and V 8 bases, and 10 bases lay outside the gene matches. The CDR3, as DNA: TGTGCCAGCGTTATGAGGGAGGGATACTCCTACAATGAGCAGTTCTTC. Amino acid sequence: CASVMREGYSYNEQFF.

This chain joins TRBV28 and TRBJ1-2, with D unresolved. With 5 bases removed from V and 4 bases from J, the gap between germline ends came to 14 bases. The CDR3 is made up of 14 amino acids. Germline V lookup: CDR1 MDHEN, CDR2 SYDVKM. CDR3 region: CASSPSTRAYGYTF. The CDR3 nucleotides are TGTGCCAGCAGTCCCTCGACGAGGGCCTATGGCTACACCTTC.

The rearrangement joins TRBV20-1 to TRBJ1-1; D remains unclear. The germline CDR1 and CDR2 sequences are DFQATT and SNEGSKA (reference sequence). The V gene lost 0 bases and the J gene lost 5 bases, with 4 bases spanning the gap. The CDR3 totals 11 residues. The CDR3 DNA follows: TGCAGTGCTAGAGACCAAACTGAAGCTTTCTTT. It translates to CSARDQTEAFF.

The chain couples TRBV18 to TRBJ1-3; D unclear. CDR3 length: 14 amino acids. V was trimmed by 5 bases and J by 1 base, leaving 9 bases between them. Germline V gene data show CDR1 as KGHSH and CDR2 as LQKENI. This CDR3 is CASSNPGSGNTIYF. The CDR3 bases are TGTGCCAGCTCAAACCCGGGATCTGGAAACACCATATATTTT.

The V call is TRBV11-2, the J call TRBJ2-3; 8 bases map to TRBD2. The CDR3 covers 18 residues. CDR1 and CDR2 (germline): SGHAT, FQNNGV. J was trimmed by 4 bases and V by 2 bases; bases with no gene match: 14. CDR3 amino acids: CASSLSARTLTSADTQYF. CDR3 in DNA: TGTGCCAGCAGCTTATCGGCGAGGACACTGACTAGCGCAGATACGCAGTATTTT.

The rearrangement links TRBV6-1 to TRBJ2-7, with a tentative D call TRBD2 (6 bases). Germline assignment: CDR1 MNHNS and CDR2 SASEGT. The V end was cut by 5 bases, the J end by 5 bases, with 13 bases between. The CDR3 is 13 amino acids. The CDR3 DNA is TGTGCCAGCAGTACTAAGCGGGTAAACGAGCAGTACTTC. Its protein is CASSTKRVNEQYF.

This chain uses TRBV5-4 with TRBJ2-2, with 10 nucleotides matching TRBD2. The germline V gene has CDR1 SGHNT and CDR2 YYREEE (reference sequence). V dropped 4 bases and J dropped 3; count of bases not matched to a gene: 6. The CDR3 consists of 16 residues. CDR3 residues: CASSAGTSVDTGELFF. In DNA form, the CDR3 reads TGTGCCAGCAGCGCCGGGACTAGCGTAGACACCGGGGAGCTGTTTTTT. The entire variable domain, with the rest obtained from reference TRBV5-4 and TRBJ2-2, is as follows: ETGVTQSPTHLIKTRGQQVTLRCSSQSGHNTVSWYQQALGQGPQFIFQYYREEENGRGNFPPRFSGLQFPNYSSELNVNALELDDSALYLCASSAGTSVDTGELFFGEGSRLTVL.

The J gene is TRBJ2-3, the V gene TRBV25-1; 7 nucleotides line up with TRBD1. Germline-derived CDR1 and CDR2 are MGHDK and SYGVNS. Trimming took 6 bases from V and 6 from J; bases not matched to a gene: 15. There are 16 residues in the CDR3. In nucleotides, the CDR3 is TGTGCCAGCAGCGAAGGGGCCCAGGGGGTAAGGGATACGCAGTATTTT. Translating it yields CASSEGAQGVRDTQYF. The full variable domain, with the rest looked up from reference TRBV25-1 and TRBJ2-3, is EADIYQTPRYLVIGTGKKITLECSQTMGHDKMYWYQQDPGMELHLIHYSYGVNSTEKGDLSSESTVSRIRTEHFPLTLESARPSHTSQYLCASSEGAQGVRDTQYFGPGTRLTVL.

V usage is TRBV7-8 and J usage is TRBJ2-7, with 10 bases matching TRBD1. This CDR3 is 15 amino acids long. CDR1 and CDR2 from the germline V gene are SGHVS and FQNEAQ. The J segment lost 4 bases and the V segment lost 5 bases, leaving 8 bases of the junction unmatched. The CDR3 region is CASSLKGQGTYEQYF. The CDR3 DNA reads TGTGCCAGCAGCCTAAAGGGACAGGGGACGTACGAGCAGTACTTC.

V is TRBV5-1 and J is TRBJ1-1; 8 nucleotides match TRBD1. The V gene's germline CDR1 is SGHRS and CDR2 YFSETQ. The junction had 14 bases not matched to a gene; V was cut back by 1 base and J by 6 bases. This CDR3 has 17 amino acids. This chain's CDR3 is CASSLLSLFQGAPEAFF. The CDR3 coding sequence is TGCGCCAGCAGCTTGCTCAGTCTGTTTCAGGGGGCCCCTGAAGCTTTCTTT.

The rearrangement links TRBV7-9 to TRBJ1-1; possibly TRBD1 for D (6 bases). Per the germline V gene, CDR1 is SEHNR and CDR2 is FQNEAQ (reference sequence). There are 16 residues in the CDR3. The ends were cut back, 1 base at V and 6 bases at J, with 18 bases in the middle. The CDR3 protein is CASSLVRQGNFAEAFF. The CDR3 DNA is TGTGCCAGCAGCTTAGTCCGCCAGGGGAATTTTGCTGAAGCTTTCTTT.

The rearrangement uses TRBV6-6 and TRBJ2-1; 11 bases are a match to TRBD2. Germline assignment: CDR1 MNHNY and CDR2 SVGAGI (reference sequence). Trimming at V came to 8 bases and at J to 4 bases, leaving 7 bases not matched to a gene. CDR3 length: 15 residues. CDR3: CASQTSGTRYNEQFF. CDR3 DNA: TGTGCCAGCCAGACTAGCGGGACGCGTTACAATGAGCAGTTCTTC.

The chain combines TRBV29-1 with TRBJ2-4; 9 bases align to TRBD1. The CDR3 runs to 15 residues. With V trimmed by 6 bases and J by 5 bases, 11 bases remained unmatched. Germline V gene lookup returns CDR1 SQVTM and CDR2 ANQGSEA. The CDR3 here is CSVALTGGAENIQYF. CDR3 DNA sequence: TGCAGCGTCGCACTTACAGGGGGCGCGGAAAACATTCAGTACTTC.

The V and J genes are TRBV9 and TRBJ2-1, with TRBD2 identical over 9 bases. Germline V gene sequence: CDR1 SGDLS, CDR2 YYNGEE. CDR3 length: 16 amino acids. V lost 3 bases and J lost 9; bases outside the gene matches: 13. The CDR3 DNA is TGTGCCAGCAGCGAGCCCCGGGCTAGCGGGATTGCTGAGCAGTTCTTC. Protein product: CASSEPRASGIAEQFF.

The chain combines TRBV11-2 with TRBJ2-6; D is possibly TRBD1 (6 bases). CDR1 is SGHAT and CDR2 is FQNNGV in the germline V gene. The germline V and J ends were trimmed by 5 bases and 0 bases, with 14 bases remaining between them. The CDR3 is made up of 17 amino acids. CDR3 amino acids: CASSVQGVSSGANVLTF. The CDR3 bases are TGTGCCAGCAGCGTACAGGGAGTCAGCTCTGGGGCCAACGTCCTGACTTTC.

The CDR3 region has the DNA TGTGCCACCCAACCTTCCCCCAGGGGACAATATGGCTACACCTTC. Residues: CATQPSPRGQYGYTF. The rearrangement uses TRBV5-6 and TRBJ1-2; tentative D call: TRBD1 (6 bases). The CDR3 spans 15 residues. Per germline, CDR1 SGHDT and CDR2 YYEEEE. V was pared by 9 bases and J by 5 bases, with 23 bases between. The variable domain in full, with the rest retrieved from reference TRBV5-6 and TRBJ1-2, is DAGVTQSPTHLIKTRGQQVTLRCSPKSGHDTVSWYQQALGQGPQFIFQYYEEEERQRGNFPDRFSGHQFPNYSSELNVNALLLGDSALYLCATQPSPRGQYGYTFGSGTRLTVV.

CDR3 sequence: CASSEWGLAGISEQFF. The DNA for the CDR3 is TGCGCCAGCAGTGAGTGGGGACTAGCGGGAATTAGTGAGCAGTTCTTC. V usage is TRBV10-2 and J usage is TRBJ2-1; 13 bases are shared with TRBD2. Germline loops: CDR1 WSHSY, CDR2 SAAADI. This CDR3 spans 16 amino acids. The trim removed 1 base at V and 9 bases at J, leaving 6 bases unmatched.

J is TRBJ2-3 and V is TRBV15; D is undetermined. V gave up 0 bases and J gave up 1 base, with 8 bases separating them. Germline V gene data show CDR1 as LNHNV and CDR2 as YYDKDF (reference sequence). The CDR3 contains 15 residues. This CDR3 reads CATSRDDTGTDTQYF. CDR3 in DNA: TGTGCCACCAGCAGAGATGATACAGGCACAGATACGCAGTATTTT.

The DNA of the CDR3 is TGCGCCAGCAGCCAAGGACAGGGAAACGGCTACACCTTC. As protein: CASSQGQGNGYTF. V usage is TRBV4-3 and J usage is TRBJ1-2; TRBD1 matches at 7 bases. V lost 1 base and J lost 8; bases outside the gene matches: 4. This CDR3 contains 13 residues. Germline CDR1 reads LGHNA; CDR2 reads YSLEER.

In nucleotides, the CDR3 is TGTGCCAGCACCGACCCCCGACAGGGGCCTTCCTATGGCTACACCTTC. The encoded protein is CASTDPRQGPSYGYTF. The chain recombines TRBV28 with TRBJ1-2, with 8 nucleotides matching TRBD1. CDR1 is MDHEN and CDR2 is SYDVKM in the germline V gene. J gave up 4 bases and V 7 bases, and 14 bases lay outside the gene matches. The CDR3 contains 16 residues.

The chain recombines TRBV18 with TRBJ2-2; 10 positions match TRBD1. Germline assignment: CDR1 KGHSH and CDR2 LQKENI. The CDR3 is 16 residues long. With 3 bases clipped from V and 4 bases from J, the junction kept 5 bases outside the gene matches. The CDR3 DNA reads as TGTGCCAGCTCACCGAGTGGGACAGGGGCCACCGGGGAGCTGTTTTTT. It is translated as CASSPSGTGATGELFF.